This TCR beta chain was retrieved from a study of blood T cell repertoires in COVID-19. CDR3 length: 15 amino acids. Trimming left V 0 bases short and J 3 bases short, with 12 bases between. Looked up from germline, CDR1 is SGHRS and CDR2 is YFSETQ. Sequencing was performed with immunoSEQ multiplex PCR; in TCRdb, only in-frame clones are kept and a portion is missing. This table has approximately 89,000 clones, about 85% appearing once. The chain couples TRBV5-1 to TRBJ1-2, with D maybe TRBD1 (6 bases). Sample: peripheral blood. The sequence was collected from a man between 65 and 80 years old with acute or convalescent COVID-19. CDR3 in DNA: TGCGCCAGCAGCTTGGAGCCAGGGGACGACTATGGCTACACCTTC. Its translation: CASSLEPGDDYGYTF. The variable domain in full, completed from reference TRBV5-1 and TRBJ1-2, reads KAGVTQTPRYLIKTRGQQVTLSCSPISGHRSVSWYQQTPGQGLQFLFEYFSETQRNKGNFPGRFSGRQFSNSRSEMNVSTLELGDSALYLCASSLEPGDDYGYTFGSGTRLTVV.